The source of this T cell receptor beta chain is a study of cytomegalovirus exposure and HLA in healthy donors. General study findings and limits: The study listed 164 cytomegalovirus-associated TCR beta chains. Most TCR beta V segments were productive about 90% or about 30% of the time in an earlier analysis. Three CMV-associated chains proved CMV antigen-specific in vitro. Trimming of TCR beta V- and J-genes showed a link, identified in a later analysis, to a missense DCLRE1C variant.

Turning to this clone: Its antigen is undetermined.

J lost 0 bases, V lost 5 bases, and 4 bases had no gene match. The CDR3 is made up of 16 amino acids. Germline loops: CDR1 SGHVS, CDR2 FNYEAQ. Amplification used 60 Vbeta primers and 13 Jbeta primers. Some clones are missing from TCRdb's copy, which holds only in-frame ones; the method was immunoSEQ multiplex PCR. The sample consists of tens of thousands of clones, approximately 70% of them appearing once. Sequenced sample: PBMCs. The genes are TRBV7-6 and TRBJ2-2; 9 nucleotides align to TRBD2. The receptor was isolated from a male donor in good health and CMV-seropositive. CDR3 in amino acids: CASSPGLAPNTGELFF. The CDR3 DNA follows: TGTGCCAGCAGCCCGGGACTAGCCCCGAACACCGGGGAGCTGTTTTTT.